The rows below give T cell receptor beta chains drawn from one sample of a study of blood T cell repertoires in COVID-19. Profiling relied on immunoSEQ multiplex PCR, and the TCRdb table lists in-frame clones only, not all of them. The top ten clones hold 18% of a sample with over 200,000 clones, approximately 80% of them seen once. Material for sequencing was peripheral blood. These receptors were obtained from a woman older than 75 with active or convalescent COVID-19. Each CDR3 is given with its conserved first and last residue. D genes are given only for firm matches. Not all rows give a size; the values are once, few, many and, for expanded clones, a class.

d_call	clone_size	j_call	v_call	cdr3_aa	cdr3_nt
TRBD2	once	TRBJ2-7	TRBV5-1	CASSLAGGRTYEQYF	TGCGCCAGCAGCTTGGCGGGGGGGCGTACCTACGAGCAGTACTTC
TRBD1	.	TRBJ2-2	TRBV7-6	CASSSGQGGYTGELFF	TGTGCCAGCAGCTCGGGACAGGGGGGCTATACCGGGGAGCTGTTTTTT
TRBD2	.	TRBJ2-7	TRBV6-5	CASSFQVGAGVVEQYF	TGTGCCAGCAGTTTCCAGGTGGGAGCGGGAGTTGTCGAGCAGTACTTC
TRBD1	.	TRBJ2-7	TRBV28	CASSYGTAKYEQYF	TGTGCCAGCAGCTACGGGACAGCCAAGTACGAGCAGTACTTC
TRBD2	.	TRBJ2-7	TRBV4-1	CASSQASGGAIYYEQYF	TGCGCCAGCAGCCAAGCTAGCGGGGGGGCCATATACTACGAGCAGTACTTC
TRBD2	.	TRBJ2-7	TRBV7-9	CASSLVGLHFEQYF	TGTGCCAGCAGCTTGGTGGGACTACACTTCGAGCAGTACTTC
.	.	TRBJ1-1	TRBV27	CASSPGRTMNTEAFF	TGTGCCAGCAGTCCCGGGAGGACTATGAACACTGAAGCTTTCTTT
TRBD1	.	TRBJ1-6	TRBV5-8	CASSLLTGQGSSPLHF	TGTGCCAGCAGCTTATTAACGGGACAGGGGAGTTCACCCCTCCACTTT
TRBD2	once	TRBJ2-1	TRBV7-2	CASSPTSWRAEQFF	TGTGCCAGCAGCCCGACTAGCTGGCGGGCTGAGCAGTTCTTC
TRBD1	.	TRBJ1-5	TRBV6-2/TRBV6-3	CASSRDREGDSNQPQHF	TGTGCCAGCAGCCGGGACAGGGAAGGGGATAGCAATCAGCCCCAGCATTTT
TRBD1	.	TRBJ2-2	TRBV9	CASSLTGHTGELFF	TGTGCCAGCAGCTTGACAGGGCACACCGGGGAGCTGTTTTTT
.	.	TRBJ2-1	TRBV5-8	CASSFGQTSSVNEQFF	TGTGCCAGCAGCTTTGGGCAGACATCCTCCGTGAATGAGCAGTTCTTC
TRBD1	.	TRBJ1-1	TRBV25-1	CASRGDRGRGAEAFF	TGTGCCAGCAGGGGGGACAGGGGGCGCGGGGCTGAAGCTTTCTTT
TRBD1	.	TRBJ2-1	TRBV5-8	CASSPPRDRGLDEQFF	TGTGCCAGCAGCCCCCCCCGGGACAGGGGTTTGGATGAGCAGTTCTTC
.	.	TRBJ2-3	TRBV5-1	CASSLAPGSTDTQYF	TGCGCCAGCAGCTTGGCCCCGGGGAGCACAGATACGCAGTATTTT
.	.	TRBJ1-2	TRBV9	CASSVTTGFYGYTF	TGTGCCAGCAGCGTAACAACAGGGTTCTATGGCTACACCTTC